This T cell receptor (beta chain) was found in a study of cytomegalovirus exposure and HLA in healthy donors. Trimming took 2 bases from V and 6 from J, leaving 13 bases between them. CDR3 size: 13 residues. Germline lookup yields CDR1 SQVTM and CDR2 ANQGSEA. PCR amplification relied on 60 Vbeta primers (plus 13 Jbeta primers). The assay was immunoSEQ multiplex PCR, and TCRdb's table has in-frame clones only and misses some. Counted here are around 120,000 clones, approximately 79% occurring once; the ten biggest clones make up 3% to 3.5%. The chain has TRBV29-1 and TRBJ1-2, with a possible D match to TRBD1 (6 bases). The sequence derives from a woman between 40 and 50 years old in good health and CMV-seronegative. Sequenced material: PBMCs. In nucleotides, the CDR3 is TGCAGCGTTGAATGGGACATGATAAATGGCTACACCTTC. Its protein product is CSVEWDMINGYTF. The full variable domain, in which reference TRBV29-1 and TRBJ1-2 provide the parts outside the CDR3, is SAVISQKPSRDICQRGTSLTIQCQVDSQVTMMFWYRQQPGQSLTLIATANQGSEATYESGFVIDKFPISRPNLTFSTLTVSNMSPEDSSIYLCSVEWDMINGYTFGSGTRLTVV.